This T cell receptor (beta chain) was identified in a study of T cell repertoires in cytomegalovirus infection (dated by TCRdb to the late 2010s). Background for the entire study: Because public TCR beta signatures pointed to carriage of CMV infection together with the matching HLA type, the HLA type of each donor mattered for the analysis. The full study reports these points: Cumulative frequency of public TCR beta family members discriminated carriers of CMV infection plus the relevant HLA type in this cohort and an independent roughly 330-donor cohort. The ex vivo response was dominated by HLA-C-restricted CMV-specific TCR beta clonotypes, and the single most frequent clonotype in two of eight donors was supplied by these HLA-C-restricted clonotypes.

The CDR3 measures 14 amino acids from cysteine to phenylalanine. The kept DNA is CDR3 alone, 42 bases in frame from the first base. Looking up the germline V gene (reference sequence) yields CDR1 SEHNR and CDR2 FQNEAQ. Ends trimmed: V by 3 bases, J by 7 bases; bases unmatched to a gene: 8. A note on this clonotype: Its antigen is still unknown. There are no base qualities to consult, and no much larger clone falls within one base.

The run used an Illumina HiSeq 1500. The raw public data were reprocessed by TCRdb itself: fastp quality trimming at Q25, MiXCR clonotype calling, in-frame beta chains only. Duplicate CDR3 protein sequences are folded into a single record with the most common DNA and genes. The table for this sample lists about 530,000 distinct CDR3 sequences; roughly 29% of them were counted only once. Jointly, the top ten make up under 15% of the sample. Here the chain combines TRBV7-9 and TRBJ1-1; the junction holds 7 bases that match TRBD1. The sequence was collected from a human donor in good health (CMV status not recorded). Some clones in this sample may be carry-over from other donors' samples. The sample taken for sequencing was PBMCs. DNA sequence: TGTGCCAGCAGCTTGGTAACAGGGGCTGGTGAAGCTTTCTTT. Its translation reads: CASSLVTGAGEAFF. Here the CDR3 is joined to the reference TRBV7-9 and TRBJ1-1 genes, and the full variable domain is: DTGVSQNPRHKITKRGQNVTFRCDPISEHNRLYWYRQTLGQGPEFLTYFQNEAQLEKSRLLSDRFSAERPKGSFSTLEIQRTEQGDSAMYLCASSLVTGAGEAFFGQGTRLTVV.